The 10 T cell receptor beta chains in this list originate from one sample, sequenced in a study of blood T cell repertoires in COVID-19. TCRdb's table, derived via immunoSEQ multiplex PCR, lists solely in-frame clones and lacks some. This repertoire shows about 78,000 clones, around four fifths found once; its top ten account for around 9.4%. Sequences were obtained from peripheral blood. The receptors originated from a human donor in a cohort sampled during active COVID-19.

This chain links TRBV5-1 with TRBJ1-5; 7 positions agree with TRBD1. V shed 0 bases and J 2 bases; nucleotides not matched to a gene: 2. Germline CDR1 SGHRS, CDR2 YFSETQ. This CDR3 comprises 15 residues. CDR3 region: CASSLGDRGNQPQHF. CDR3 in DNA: TGCGCCAGCAGCTTGGGGGACAGAGGCAATCAGCCCCAGCATTTT.

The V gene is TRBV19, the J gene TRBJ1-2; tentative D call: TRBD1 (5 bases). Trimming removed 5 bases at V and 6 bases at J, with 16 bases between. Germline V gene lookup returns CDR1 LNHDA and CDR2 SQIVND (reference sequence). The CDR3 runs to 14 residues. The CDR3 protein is CASSPLGGENGYTF. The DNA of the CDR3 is TGTGCCAGTAGTCCTTTGGGAGGGGAGAATGGCTACACCTTC.

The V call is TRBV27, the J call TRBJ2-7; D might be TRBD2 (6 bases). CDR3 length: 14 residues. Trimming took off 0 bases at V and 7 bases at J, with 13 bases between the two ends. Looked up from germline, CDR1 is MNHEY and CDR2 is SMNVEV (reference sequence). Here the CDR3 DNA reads TGTGCCAGCAGTTTATCCCCAGGCGCGGGGGAGCAGTACTTC. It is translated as CASSLSPGAGEQYF.

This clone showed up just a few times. CDR3 loop: CASSLTGTGEDTQYF. Here the CDR3 DNA reads TGTGCCAGCAGCTTAACCGGGACAGGGGAAGATACGCAGTATTTT. The chain joins TRBV7-3 to TRBJ2-3; 10 bases agree with TRBD1. The trim removed 0 bases at V and 5 bases at J, leaving 2 bases unmatched. Germline CDR1 is SGHTA and CDR2 is FQGTGA. This CDR3 has 15 amino acids. Based on the CDR3 plus reference TRBV7-3 and TRBJ2-3, the full variable domain is GAGVSQTPSNKVTEKGKYVELRCDPISGHTALYWYRQSLGQGPEFLIYFQGTGAADDSGLPNDRFFAVRPEGSVSTLKIQRTERGDSAVYLCASSLTGTGEDTQYFGPGTRLTVL.

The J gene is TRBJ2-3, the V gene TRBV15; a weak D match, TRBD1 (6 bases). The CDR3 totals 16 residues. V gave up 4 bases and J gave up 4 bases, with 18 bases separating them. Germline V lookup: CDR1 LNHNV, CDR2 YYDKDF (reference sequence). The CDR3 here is CATSNDQGIRADTQYF. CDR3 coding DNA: TGTGCCACCAGCAACGACCAGGGGATTCGGGCAGATACGCAGTATTTT.

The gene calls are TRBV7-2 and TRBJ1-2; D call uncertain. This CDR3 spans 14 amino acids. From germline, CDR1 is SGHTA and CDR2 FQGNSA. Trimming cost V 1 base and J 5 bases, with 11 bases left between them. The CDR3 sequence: CASSLGGYPYGYTF. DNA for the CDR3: TGTGCCAGCAGCTTAGGAGGGTACCCTTATGGCTACACCTTC.

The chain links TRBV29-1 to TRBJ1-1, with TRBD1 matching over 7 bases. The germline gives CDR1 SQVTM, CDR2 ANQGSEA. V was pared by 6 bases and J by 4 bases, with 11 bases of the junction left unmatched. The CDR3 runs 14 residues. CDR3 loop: CSVHLDRAFTEAFF. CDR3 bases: TGCAGCGTACACCTAGACAGGGCTTTCACTGAAGCTTTCTTT.

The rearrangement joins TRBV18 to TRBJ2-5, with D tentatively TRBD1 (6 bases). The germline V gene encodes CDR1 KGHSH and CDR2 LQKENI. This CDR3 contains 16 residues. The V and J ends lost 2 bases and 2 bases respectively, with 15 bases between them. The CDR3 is CASSPIWTDSQETQYF. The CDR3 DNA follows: TGTGCCAGCTCACCAATTTGGACAGATTCACAAGAGACCCAGTACTTC.

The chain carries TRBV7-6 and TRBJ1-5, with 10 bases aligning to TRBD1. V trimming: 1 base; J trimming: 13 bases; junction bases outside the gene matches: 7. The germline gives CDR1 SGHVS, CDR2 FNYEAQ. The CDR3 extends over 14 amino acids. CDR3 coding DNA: TGTGCCAGCAGCTTAGGTGTAGGGACAGGGGCACAGCATTTT. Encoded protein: CASSLGVGTGAQHF.

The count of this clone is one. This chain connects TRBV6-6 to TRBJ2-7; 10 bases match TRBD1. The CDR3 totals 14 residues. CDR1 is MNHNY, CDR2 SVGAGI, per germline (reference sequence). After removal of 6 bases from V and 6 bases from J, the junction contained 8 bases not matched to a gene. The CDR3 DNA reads TGTGCCAGCAGGGCCCGGGACAGGGGCGGCGAGCAGTACTTC. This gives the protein CASRARDRGGEQYF.